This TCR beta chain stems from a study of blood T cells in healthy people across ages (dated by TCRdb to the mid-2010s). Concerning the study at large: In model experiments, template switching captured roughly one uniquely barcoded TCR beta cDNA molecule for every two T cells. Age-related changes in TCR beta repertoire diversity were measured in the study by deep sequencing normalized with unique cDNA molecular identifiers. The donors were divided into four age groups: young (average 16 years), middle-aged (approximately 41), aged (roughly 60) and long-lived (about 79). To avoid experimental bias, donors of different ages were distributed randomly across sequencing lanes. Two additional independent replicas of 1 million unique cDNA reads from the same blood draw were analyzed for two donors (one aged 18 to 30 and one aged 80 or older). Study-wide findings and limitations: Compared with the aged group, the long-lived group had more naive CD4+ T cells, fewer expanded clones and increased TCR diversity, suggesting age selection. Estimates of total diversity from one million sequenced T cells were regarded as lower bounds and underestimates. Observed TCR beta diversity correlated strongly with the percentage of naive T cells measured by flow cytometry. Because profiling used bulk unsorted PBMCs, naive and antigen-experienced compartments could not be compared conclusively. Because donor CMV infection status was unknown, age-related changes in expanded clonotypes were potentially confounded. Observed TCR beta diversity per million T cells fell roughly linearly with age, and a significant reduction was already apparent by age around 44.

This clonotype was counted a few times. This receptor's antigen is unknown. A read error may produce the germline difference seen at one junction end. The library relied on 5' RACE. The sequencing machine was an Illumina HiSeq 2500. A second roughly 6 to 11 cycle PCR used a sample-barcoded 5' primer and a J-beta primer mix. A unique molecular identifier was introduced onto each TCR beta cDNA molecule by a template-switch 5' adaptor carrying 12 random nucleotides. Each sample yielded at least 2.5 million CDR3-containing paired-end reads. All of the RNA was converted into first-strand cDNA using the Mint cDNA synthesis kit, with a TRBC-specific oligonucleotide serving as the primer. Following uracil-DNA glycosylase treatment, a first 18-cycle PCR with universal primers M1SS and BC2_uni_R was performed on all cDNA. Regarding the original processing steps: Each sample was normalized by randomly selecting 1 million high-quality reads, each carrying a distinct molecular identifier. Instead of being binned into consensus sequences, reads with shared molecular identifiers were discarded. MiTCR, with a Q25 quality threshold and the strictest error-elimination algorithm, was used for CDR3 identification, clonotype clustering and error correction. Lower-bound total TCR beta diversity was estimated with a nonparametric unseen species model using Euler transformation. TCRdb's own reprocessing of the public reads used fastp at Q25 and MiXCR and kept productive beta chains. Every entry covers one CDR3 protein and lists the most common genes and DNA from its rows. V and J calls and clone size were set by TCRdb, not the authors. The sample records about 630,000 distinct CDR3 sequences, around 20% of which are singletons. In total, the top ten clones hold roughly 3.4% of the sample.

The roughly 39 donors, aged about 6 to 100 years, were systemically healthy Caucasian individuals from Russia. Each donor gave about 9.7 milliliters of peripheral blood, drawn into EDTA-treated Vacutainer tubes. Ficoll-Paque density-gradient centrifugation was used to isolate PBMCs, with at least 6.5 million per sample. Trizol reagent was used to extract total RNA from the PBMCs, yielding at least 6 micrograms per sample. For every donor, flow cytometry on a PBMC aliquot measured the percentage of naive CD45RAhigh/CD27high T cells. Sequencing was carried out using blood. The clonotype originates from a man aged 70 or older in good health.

The sequenced DNA is TGTGCCAGCAGTCGGGGATCCGGGAGGGCCTATGAGCAGTACTTC. This gives the protein CASSRGSGRAYEQYF. The chain was built from TRBV27 and TRBJ2-7, with 8 junctional bases fitting TRBD2. The germline V gene (reference sequence) sets CDR1 to MNHEY and CDR2 to SMNVEV. The CDR3, from cysteine to phenylalanine, totals 15 residues. This entry keeps only the CDR3 DNA: 45 bases, framed from base 1.